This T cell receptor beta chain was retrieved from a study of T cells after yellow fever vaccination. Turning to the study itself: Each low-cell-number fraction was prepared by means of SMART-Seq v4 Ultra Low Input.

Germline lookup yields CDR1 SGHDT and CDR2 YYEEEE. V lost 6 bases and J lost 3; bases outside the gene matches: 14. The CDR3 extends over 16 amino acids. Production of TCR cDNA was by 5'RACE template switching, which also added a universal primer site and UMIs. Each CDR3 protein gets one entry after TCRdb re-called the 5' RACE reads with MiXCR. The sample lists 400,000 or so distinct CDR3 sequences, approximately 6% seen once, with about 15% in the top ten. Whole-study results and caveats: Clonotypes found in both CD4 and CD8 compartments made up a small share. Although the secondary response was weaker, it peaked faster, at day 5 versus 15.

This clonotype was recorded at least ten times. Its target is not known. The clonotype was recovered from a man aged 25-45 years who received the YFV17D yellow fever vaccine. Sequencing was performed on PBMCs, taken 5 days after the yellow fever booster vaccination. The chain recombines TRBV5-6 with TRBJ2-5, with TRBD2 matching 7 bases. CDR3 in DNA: TGTGCCAGCACCTGGGGTGGGCTAGCGGAGAAAGAGACCCAGTACTTC. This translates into CASTWGGLAEKETQYF.